These T cell receptor beta chains were read from a single sample in a study of shared clonotypes between healthy human individuals. Generated by immunoSEQ multiplex PCR, the TCRdb table keeps only in-frame clones and is missing some. This table has about 480,000 clones, 60% to 80% appearing once. The sequenced sample was PBMCs. These receptor sequences come from a woman aged 40 to 50 in good health. Some clones in this sample may be carry-over from other donors' samples. Both conserved end residues are part of each CDR3. A D gene is named only where the DNA matches it firmly. Part of the rows lack a size; the others show once, few, many or a class for expanded clones.

TRBD1,once,15,TRBJ2-7,TRBV7-9,TGTGCCAGCAGCCCCCCCGGGGACAGCCGAAACGAGCAGTACTTC,CASSPPGDSRNEQYF
NA,NA,15,TRBJ1-1,TRBV18,TGTGCCAGCTCACTACTTGCGGGGGGCATCACTGAAGCTTTCTTT,CASSLLAGGITEAFF
TRBD2,many,13,TRBJ2-5,TRBV5-1,TGCGCCAGCAGCACGGGAGGGCAAGAGACCCAGTACTTC,CASSTGGQETQYF
NA,NA,13,TRBJ2-5,TRBV27,TGTGCCACCATCCCGCGGACACAAGAGACCCAGTACTTC,CATIPRTQETQYF
TRBD1,NA,16,TRBJ1-2,TRBV7-2,TGTGCCAGCAGCTTAGGAGGGACAGATTATAACTATGGCTACACCTTC,CASSLGGTDYNYGYTF
TRBD1,NA,13,TRBJ2-1,TRBV5-1,TGCGCCAGCAGCTTGGGACAGGGCTGGGAGCAGTTCTTC,CASSLGQGWEQFF
TRBD1,NA,14,TRBJ2-7,TRBV11-2,TGTGCCAGCAGCTCAACACAGGGGGCTTACGAGCAGTACTTC,CASSSTQGAYEQYF
TRBD2,NA,16,TRBJ2-5,TRBV4-3,TGCGCCAGCAGCCAAGGGGCTAGCGGGAGCGTGGAGACCCAGTACTTC,CASSQGASGSVETQYF
TRBD1,NA,17,TRBJ1-1,TRBV7-9,TGTGCCAGCAGCTCTAGACAGGGGCCCTTCATGAACACTGAAGCTTTCTTT,CASSSRQGPFMNTEAFF
TRBD2,NA,17,TRBJ2-1,TRBV9,TGTGCCAGCAGTGCAGGACTAGCGGGAGGCGGGGACAATGAGCAGTTCTTC,CASSAGLAGGGDNEQFF
TRBD1,NA,16,TRBJ2-5,TRBV13,TGTGCCAGCAGTAACCGGGACAGGGGGCTTGGAGAGACCCAGTACTTC,CASSNRDRGLGETQYF
NA,once,18,TRBJ2-6,TRBV21-1,TGTGCCAGCAGCAAAGGAGGAAGGGAGAGCTCTGGGGCCAACGTCCTGACTTTC,CASSKGGRESSGANVLTF
NA,NA,12,TRBJ2-7,TRBV18,TGTGCCAGCTCCCCCGACTTTGGCGAGCAGTACTTC,CASSPDFGEQYF
NA,NA,14,TRBJ1-5,TRBV28,TGTGCCAGCAGTTTTTCAGGGAGCAATCAGCCCCAGCATTTT,CASSFSGSNQPQHF
NA,NA,15,TRBJ2-7,TRBV7-2,TGTGCCAGCAGCTTACTGGGGACCGTCTCCTACGAGCAGTACTTC,CASSLLGTVSYEQYF
NA,NA,15,TRBJ2-7,TRBV29-1,TGCAGCGTTGTGAAAGTGTCGGAGGCTTTCTACGAGCAGTACTTC,CSVVKVSEAFYEQYF
TRBD1,once,15,TRBJ2-3,TRBV19,TGTGCCAGTAGTACGGACAGGGGATGGACAGATACGCAGTATTTT,CASSTDRGWTDTQYF
TRBD2,NA,14,TRBJ2-7,TRBV9,TGTGCCAGCAGCGTAGGGCGGGGGTCGTTCGAGCAGTACTTC,CASSVGRGSFEQYF
NA,NA,15,TRBJ2-1,TRBV28,TGTGCCAGCAGTTGGGGGACCGCTTCCTACAATGAGCAGTTCTTC,CASSWGTASYNEQFF
NA,NA,18,TRBJ2-4,TRBV28,TGTGCCAGCAGTTTAGAGGGTTCTCGGGCCCTAGCCAAAAACATTCAGTACTTC,CASSLEGSRALAKNIQYF
NA,few,17,TRBJ2-3,TRBV5-1,TGCGCCAGCAGCTTGTTGGGACTCGTACTGTCCCCAGATACGCAGTATTTT,CASSLLGLVLSPDTQYF
TRBD2,once,16,TRBJ2-7,TRBV9,TGTGCCAGCAGCGCGGGATACCGGACTAGCTTGGACGAGCAGTACTTC,CASSAGYRTSLDEQYF
NA,few,15,TRBJ1-5,TRBV28,TGTGCCAGCACGTACCGGGACACACTAATTCAGCCCCAGCATTTT,CASTYRDTLIQPQHF
TRBD1,NA,15,TRBJ1-4,TRBV4-2,TGTGCCAGCCGCCGGGACAGGGGGCGTCAGGAAAAACTGTTTTTT,CASRRDRGRQEKLFF
NA,NA,12,TRBJ2-3,TRBV9,TGTGCCAGCAGCGGGGACTTTTATACGCAGTATTTT,CASSGDFYTQYF
NA,NA,13,TRBJ2-7,TRBV25-1,TGTGCCAGCGAAGATGGCTTCTCCTACGAGCAGTACTTC,CASEDGFSYEQYF